This entry is about one T cell receptor (beta chain). Cohort assignment relied on participant-reported clinical history. This sample stems from a study of blood T cell repertoires in COVID-19. This CDR3 comprises 17 residues. Germline V gene data show CDR1 as MGHRA and CDR2 as YSYEKL. V shed 1 base and J 7 bases; nucleotides not matched to a gene: 8. Sequencing was performed with immunoSEQ multiplex PCR; in TCRdb, only in-frame clones are kept and a portion is missing. The data show 250,000 to 300,000 clones, roughly 88% seen once. The rearrangement joins TRBV4-1 to TRBJ2-4, with 12 nucleotides matching TRBD2. Sequencing was done on a sample of PBMCs or T cells enriched from blood (not recorded which). The TCR was taken from a middle-aged woman with acute COVID-19. CDR3 sequence: CASSQGSSGGAYNIQYF. The CDR3, as DNA: TGCGCCAGCAGCCAAGGATCTAGCGGGGGGGCTTACAACATTCAGTACTTC.